This T cell receptor (beta chain) was sequenced in a study of spatial heterogeneity in lung cancer. As for the study in general: Patients with untreated early-stage non-small cell lung cancer, numbering 72, were the donors.

This clonotype counts as medium-sized. This CDR3 is 16 amino acids long. Germline CDR1 SGHAT, CDR2 FQDESV (reference sequence). With 4 bases clipped from V and 3 bases from J, the junction kept 5 bases outside the gene matches. This sample's time point: blood at routine non-recurrence follow-up after resection. Whole RNA came from tumor, nontumor lung or frozen PBMC and was sequenced without being sorted. Individual TCR cDNA molecules each bore their own unique molecular identifier. Using its own MiXCR run on the 5' RACE reads, TCRdb lists one record per CDR3 protein. The table records approximately 18,000 distinct CDR3 sequences, about a fifth of them present only once.

The input for sequencing was PBMCs, taken at follow-up. The chain is built from TRBV11-1 and TRBJ2-1; TRBD1 agrees at 11 bases. The sequence was obtained from a male donor with early-stage non-small cell lung cancer. CDR3: CASSSLDRGLYNEQFF. In nucleotides, the CDR3 is TGTGCCAGCAGCTCCTTGGACAGGGGGCTCTACAATGAGCAGTTCTTC. Looking up the rest from reference TRBV11-1 and TRBJ2-1 gives the full variable domain: EAEVAQSPRYKITEKSQAVAFWCDPISGHATLYWYRQILGQGPELLVQFQDESVVDDSQLPKDRFSAERLKGVDSTLKIQPAELGDSAMYLCASSSLDRGLYNEQFFGPGTRLTVL.